The rows below give T cell receptor beta chains drawn from one sample of a study of OX40 agonist ivuxolimab in advanced cancers. Method: immunoSEQ multiplex PCR; TCRdb's copy keeps in-frame clones and lacks some. The sample shows roughly 50,000 clones, around 89% of them seen only once. Sequenced material: CD4+ or CD8+ T cells sorted from blood, taken in a trial of the OX40 agonist ivuxolimab. These receptors all stem from an adult with an advanced solid tumor such as melanoma, head and neck, liver or kidney cancer. The CDR3 runs from the conserved cysteine through the conserved F or W. Each record gives: D gene, V gene, J gene, clone size, CDR3 DNA, CDR3 protein. D genes are given only for firm matches. Some rows mark clone size as missing; the rest say once, few, many or name a class of expanded clone.

NA	TRBV25-1	TRBJ2-5	NA	TGTGCCAGCAGTGAATATAGTTACAGAAACCAAGAGACCCAGTACTTC	CASSEYSYRNQETQYF
TRBD1	TRBV6-6	TRBJ1-3	NA	TGTGCCAGCAACCCGGGACAGTCTGGAAACACCATATATTTT	CASNPGQSGNTIYF
NA	TRBV11-3	TRBJ2-5	NA	TGTGCCAGCAGCTTGAAGGGGGGAGAGACCCAGTACTTC	CASSLKGGETQYF
TRBD1	TRBV27	TRBJ1-5	NA	TGTGCCAGGTCGGGACAGTCTACCACTGGGAGCAATCAGCCCCAGCATTTT	CARSGQSTTGSNQPQHF
NA	TRBV18	TRBJ1-1	NA	TGTGCCAGCTCACCAAGTTCGTCAGGGACTGAAGCTTTCTTT	CASSPSSSGTEAFF
NA	TRBV10-2	TRBJ2-1	NA	TGCGCCAGCAGTGAGTCAGTGACCAGACGGTTCAATGAGCAGTTCTTC	CASSESVTRRFNEQFF
NA	TRBV29-1	TRBJ2-6	NA	TGCAGCGTTGCCCGGTCTGGGGCCAACGTCCTGACTTTC	CSVARSGANVLTF
TRBD1	TRBV6-5	TRBJ2-5	NA	TGTGCCAGCAGTTACGCTGGACAGGGGAAAGAGACCCAGTACTTC	CASSYAGQGKETQYF
NA	TRBV5-1	TRBJ1-5	NA	TGCGCCAGCAGCTTGGCCGGGGGAAGACAGCCCCAGCATTTT	CASSLAGGRQPQHF
TRBD2	TRBV5-1	TRBJ2-5	NA	TGCGCCAGCAGCTTGGACCTAGCGGGGGGGCCGAAAGAGACCCAGTACTTC	CASSLDLAGGPKETQYF
TRBD1	TRBV5-4	TRBJ1-5	few	TGTGCCAGCAGCATCGGGACAGGGGATCAGCCCCAGCATTTT	CASSIGTGDQPQHF
NA	TRBV16	TRBJ2-3	NA	TGTGCCAGCAGCCAATATGAGGGCACAGATACGCAGTATTTT	CASSQYEGTDTQYF
NA	TRBV7-6	TRBJ1-1	NA	TGTGCCAGCAGCATAACCGGGACAATGAACACTGAAGCTTTCTTT	CASSITGTMNTEAFF
NA	TRBV4-1	TRBJ1-1	NA	TGCGCCAGCAGCCAAGCACGGCAGGGAGGGAGGACGAACACTGAAGCTTTCTTT	CASSQARQGGRTNTEAFF
NA	TRBV28	TRBJ1-5	NA	TGTGCCAGCAGCCCCGGGACTGGGGGCCAGCCCCAGCATTTT	CASSPGTGGQPQHF
TRBD1	TRBV7-9	TRBJ2-7	NA	TGTGCCAGCAGCTTTGGGACAGGGGTATCCTACGAGCAGTACTTC	CASSFGTGVSYEQYF
NA	TRBV4-1	TRBJ1-1	NA	TGCGCCAGCAGCCAACACGGCCAGTCGAACACTGAAGCTTTCTTT	CASSQHGQSNTEAFF
TRBD1	TRBV10-3	TRBJ2-6	NA	TGTGCCATCAGTAGTTTACCGGGACAGGGGGTGGCTGGGGCCAACGTCCTGACTTTC	CAISSLPGQGVAGANVLTF
NA	TRBV7-8	TRBJ2-2	once	TGTGCCAGCAGCTCGACCACAGGGATGATCGGGGAGCTGTTTTTT	CASSSTTGMIGELFF
NA	TRBV6-1	TRBJ1-5	NA	TGTGCCAGCTGGAGAGGGAATAATCAGCCCCAGCATTTT	CASWRGNNQPQHF
TRBD1	TRBV7-8	TRBJ1-2	NA	TGTGCCAGCAGCCGGGACAGGGACCCCCTCTATGGCTACACCTTC	CASSRDRDPLYGYTF
NA	TRBV12-5	TRBJ1-2	NA	TGTGCGCTCTTATCTAACTATGGCTACACCTTC	CALLSNYGYTF
NA	TRBV2	TRBJ1-5	NA	TGTGCCAGCAAAGTGCAGGATCAGCCCCAGCATTTT	CASKVQDQPQHF
TRBD2	TRBV7-3	TRBJ2-1	NA	TGTGCCAGCAGCTTAATGGGGACTAGGTCCTACAATGAGCAGTTCTTC	CASSLMGTRSYNEQFF